The present T cell receptor (beta chain) was sequenced within a study of blood T cell repertoires in COVID-19. Here immunoSEQ multiplex PCR was the method, and the copy in TCRdb shows in-frame clones only, minus some. The sample has under 200,000 clones; approximately 86% are singletons. Trimming took off 3 bases at V and 9 bases at J, with 14 bases between the two ends. The germline CDR1 and CDR2 sequences are KGHSH and LQKENI. This CDR3 spans 13 amino acids. Sequenced: peripheral blood. This chain connects TRBV18 to TRBJ1-2, with unresolved D. The clonotype comes from a man aged 60 to 69 with acute or convalescent COVID-19. CDR3 DNA: TGTGCCAGCTCACCTACCGGAGGGAGTAGCTACACCTTC. Amino acids: CASSPTGGSSYTF.